This T cell receptor beta chain was identified in a study of OX40 agonist ivuxolimab in advanced cancers. Study in general: With a range of about 20 to 79, age averaged approximately 55 years, and around 80% were male.

Profiled with immunoSEQ multiplex PCR; TCRdb holds only in-frame clones, not every one. The top ten hold more than 0.7% of the sample, which has roughly 120,000 clones, about 90% seen once. This TCR was sampled from an adult with an advanced solid tumor such as melanoma, head and neck, liver or kidney cancer. Specimen: CD4+ or CD8+ T cells sorted from blood, collected in a trial of the OX40 agonist ivuxolimab.

The chain's CDR3 is CASSDASGNTIYF. The CDR3, as DNA: TGTGCCAGCAGTGACGCCTCTGGAAACACCATATATTTT. The rearrangement joins TRBV6-1 to TRBJ1-3, with unresolved D. The CDR3 length is 13 residues. Germline V gives CDR1 MNHNS, CDR2 SASEGT. Trimming took off 3 bases at V and 0 bases at J, with 3 bases between the two ends.